A selection of T cell receptor beta chains follows, all from one sample in a study of T-cell memory formation after mild COVID-19. TCRdb recomputed calls from the 5' RACE reads with MiXCR, one row per CDR3 protein. In the table there are about 360,000 distinct CDR3 sequences, over 13% of which are singletons. Sequencing input: PBMCs or a T cell subset sorted from them (not recorded which). These receptor sequences come from a man aged 18 to 30 who had mild COVID-19 (a few samples of this study predate the infection). Cell type and time point are not known. Both conserved end residues are part of each CDR3. D genes are given only for firm matches. Clone size is shown for a subset of rows, as once, few, many or a class of expanded clone.

>TRBJ1-1|NA|NA|TRBV20-1
TGCAGTGCTAGAGATAGTAGGCAGGGGGAAGCTTTCTTT
CSARDSRQGEAFF
>TRBJ2-1|TRBD1|NA|TRBV12-3/TRBV12-4
TGTGCCAGCAGTCCCATGACAGGGGTCTCCTACAATGAGCAGTTCTTC
CASSPMTGVSYNEQFF
>TRBJ2-3|TRBD1|few|TRBV6-6
TGTGCCAGCAGTCCGGCAGGGGGAGCAGATACGCAGTATTTT
CASSPAGGADTQYF
>TRBJ2-1|NA|few|TRBV27
TGTGCCAGCAGTACACGGGGCGATGAGCAGTTCTTC
CASSTRGDEQFF
>TRBJ1-1|TRBD1|few|TRBV4-3
TGCGCCAGCAGCCAAGGGACAGGGGGCGACCGTGAAGCTTTCTTT
CASSQGTGGDREAFF
>TRBJ2-5|NA|NA|TRBV27
TGTGCCAGCAGTCAAGTGAACAGACAAGAGACCCAGTACTTC
CASSQVNRQETQYF
>TRBJ2-3|NA|NA|TRBV19
TGTGCCAGTAGTATTCGTGGCCTCACAGATACGCAGTATTTT
CASSIRGLTDTQYF
>TRBJ2-7|NA|NA|TRBV6-2/TRBV6-3
TGTGCCAGCACACCTTCGACAAGGGGCCGACGCCGATACTTC
CASTPSTRGRRRYF
>TRBJ1-2|TRBD1|few|TRBV6-2/TRBV6-3
TGTGCCAGCAGTGGACGGACAGGGAGCTTGGAGGGCTACACCTTC
CASSGRTGSLEGYTF
>TRBJ1-1|TRBD1|few|TRBV5-1
TGCGCCAGCAGCAAATACGGGACAGACACTGAAGCTTTCTTT
CASSKYGTDTEAFF
>TRBJ1-4|NA|NA|TRBV5-1
TGCGCCAGCAGCCCCGGAGGATCAACTAATGAAAAACTGTTTTTT
CASSPGGSTNEKLFF
>TRBJ2-7|NA|NA|TRBV18
TGTGCCAGCTCACCTACCCGACCTTACTACGAGCAGTACTTC
CASSPTRPYYEQYF
>TRBJ2-1|TRBD2|few|TRBV14
TGTGCCAGCAGCCTGTTAGCGGGAGTCCACAATGAGCAGTTCTTC
CASSLLAGVHNEQFF
>TRBJ2-2|NA|NA|TRBV7-9
TGTGCCAGCAGCCGTCCGGGGACCGGGGAGCTGTTTTTT
CASSRPGTGELFF
>TRBJ1-2|TRBD1|NA|TRBV11-3
TGTGCCAGCAGCCAAACATCCGGGACAGTCGTCTTC
CASSQTSGTVVF
>TRBJ1-4|NA|NA|TRBV7-9
TGTGCCAGCAGCCCGGGTTCCCTAACTAATGAAAAACTGTTTTTT
CASSPGSLTNEKLFF
>TRBJ2-7|TRBD1|few|TRBV27
TGTGCCAGCAGAACGGGACAGGGCTTCTACGAGCAGTACTTC
CASRTGQGFYEQYF
>TRBJ2-5|NA|NA|TRBV7-2
TGTGCCAGCAGCTTTAACAGGGCGGTTCAAGAGACCCAGTACTTC
CASSFNRAVQETQYF
>TRBJ2-3|NA|NA|TRBV12-3/TRBV12-4
TGTGCCAGCAGTCTTATTTCAGCAGGGACAGATACGCAGTATTTT
CASSLISAGTDTQYF
>TRBJ2-7|NA|NA|TRBV12-3/TRBV12-4
TGTGCCAGCAGCTACGGCGGGGTCGCCTACGAGCAGTACTTC
CASSYGGVAYEQYF
>TRBJ1-2|NA|NA|TRBV6-5
TGTGCCAGCAGTTACTCGAACAGATACGATGGCTACACCTTC
CASSYSNRYDGYTF
>TRBJ1-3|NA|NA|TRBV20-1
TGCAGTGCTTTAGGAGGGTTTGGAAACACCATATATTTT
CSALGGFGNTIYF
>TRBJ2-5|NA|few|TRBV7-8
TGTGCCAGCAGCCCTCAACCCCTGAGGGAGACCCAGTACTTC
CASSPQPLRETQYF
>TRBJ2-3|NA|NA|TRBV4-1
TGCGCCAGCAGCCAAGATCGTCCCAGGGAATTTTCCTCTAGCACAGATACGCAGTATTTT
CASSQDRPREFSSSTDTQYF
>TRBJ1-5|NA|NA|TRBV18
TGTGCCAGCTCACCCGGGGGCTCGTATAATCAGCCCCAGCATTTT
CASSPGGSYNQPQHF
>TRBJ2-2|NA|many|TRBV24-1
TGTGCCACCAGTGATTTTTCTAGGGGAGACACCGGGGAGCTGTTTTTT
CATSDFSRGDTGELFF